The 28 T cell receptor beta chains given below trace back to one sample, sequenced in a study of T-cell memory formation after mild COVID-19. TCRdb analysed the 5' RACE reads with MiXCR anew, one entry per CDR3 protein. The top ten clones hold approximately 3.5% of a sample with roughly 260,000 distinct CDR3 sequences, approximately 16% of them seen once. What was sequenced was PBMCs or a T cell subset sorted from them (not recorded which). Every receptor here comes from a man aged 18 to 30 who had mild COVID-19 (a few samples of this study predate the infection). Cell type and time point are not known.

This clonotype appeared many times. The chain carries TRBV4-2 and TRBJ1-6; no reliable D call. The CDR3 runs 15 residues. Germline V gene data show CDR1 as LGHNA and CDR2 as YNFKEQ. V was pared by 3 bases and J by 4 bases, with 10 bases between. Written as DNA, the CDR3 is TGTGCCAGCAGCCAGCAGGACCCATATAATTCACCCCTCCACTTT. Translation gives CASSQQDPYNSPLHF.

This clonotype was counted a single time. V gene TRBV20-1 combines with J gene TRBJ1-5; D gene ambiguous. V was cut by 6 bases and J by 3 bases, with 12 bases left in between. In germline, CDR1 is DFQATT, CDR2 SNEGSKA (reference sequence). This CDR3 contains 13 residues. CDR3 amino acids: CSARRQANQPQHF. In DNA form, the CDR3 reads TGCAGTGCCAGACGGCAGGCCAATCAGCCCCAGCATTTT.

The sample holds a few counts of this clonotype. The chain combines TRBV27 with TRBJ2-7, with a possible D match to TRBD1 (6 bases). The germline V gene has CDR1 MNHEY and CDR2 SMNVEV (reference sequence). The V end lost 5 bases, the J end lost 1 base, and 18 bases lay between the germline ends. This CDR3 is built from 16 residues. CDR3: CASSSGQPRLSYEQYF. As DNA, the CDR3 is TGTGCCAGCAGTAGCGGACAGCCCCGTCTTTCCTACGAGCAGTACTTC.

The chain has TRBV5-1 and TRBJ2-4; the D call may be TRBD1 or TRBD2 (5 bases each). The germline CDR1 and CDR2 sequences are SGHRS and YFSETQ. There are 13 residues in the CDR3. The V end lost 5 bases, the J end lost 5 bases, and 11 bases lay between the germline ends. DNA of the CDR3: TGCGCCAGCAGTGGGCAGGGAGAAAACATTCAGTACTTC. This encodes CASSGQGENIQYF.

This clonotype has a handful of counts. CDR3 in DNA: TGTGCCAGCAGGGTCATCGTCAATACGGATGAGCAGTTCTTC. Translation gives CASRVIVNTDEQFF. The chain is built from TRBV2 and TRBJ2-1; D ambiguous. Trimming cost V 6 bases and J 8 bases, with 17 bases left between them. This CDR3 is 14 amino acids long. CDR1 and CDR2 from the germline V gene are SNHLY and FYNNEI. The full variable domain, its missing parts supplied by reference TRBV2 and TRBJ2-1, is EPEVTQTPSHQVTQMGQEVILRCVPISNHLYFYWYRQILGQKVEFLVSFYNNEISEKSEIFDDQFSVERPDGSNFTLKIRSTKLEDSAMYFCASRVIVNTDEQFFGPGTRLTVL.

The sample holds many counts of this clonotype. The rearrangement links TRBV7-2 to TRBJ2-3; 10 positions agree with TRBD2. Looked up from germline, CDR1 is SGHTA and CDR2 is FQGNSA. This CDR3 has 15 amino acids. With V trimmed by 5 bases and J by 2 bases, 4 bases remained unmatched. CDR3 coding DNA: TGTGCCAGCAGCGTTAGCGGGGGGAACACAGATACGCAGTATTTT. Amino acids: CASSVSGGNTDTQYF.

The chain joins TRBV11-3 to TRBJ2-1, with D possibly being TRBD1 (6 bases). This CDR3 contains 15 residues. From germline, CDR1 is SGHNT and CDR2 YENEEA. V lost 9 bases to trimming and J lost 7 bases, with 22 bases between them. The CDR3 spells CASSTPQGQGNEQFF. The CDR3, as DNA: TGTGCCAGTTCGACACCTCAGGGGCAGGGGAATGAGCAGTTCTTC. Together with reference TRBV11-3 and TRBJ2-1, the CDR3 gives the full variable domain: EAGVVQSPRYKIIEKKQPVAFWCNPISGHNTLYWYLQNLGQGPELLIRYENEEAVDDSQLPKDRFSAERLKGVDSTLKIQPAELGDSAVYLCASSTPQGQGNEQFFGPGTRLTVL.

This rearrangement joins TRBV21-1 to TRBJ2-3. TRBV21-1 is a listed pseudogene. The length of the CDR3 is 16 residues. As DNA, the CDR3 is TGTGCCAGCAGCAAAGTACACAGTTCACCCCCAGATACGCAGTATTTT. Translating it yields CASSKVHSSPPDTQYF.

The chain uses TRBV9 and TRBJ1-4, with D possibly matching TRBD1 (6 bases). Trimming took 0 bases from V and 7 from J, leaving 13 bases between them. Germline loops: CDR1 SGDLS, CDR2 YYNGEE. The CDR3 runs to 15 residues. The CDR3 protein is CASSVEAGVGEKLFF. As DNA, the CDR3 is TGTGCCAGCAGCGTAGAGGCAGGGGTCGGTGAAAAACTGTTTTTT.

This sequence joins TRBV4-3 and TRBJ2-1, with a possible D match to TRBD1 (6 bases). There are 15 residues in the CDR3. In germline, CDR1 is LGHNA, CDR2 YSLEER. V was shortened by 4 bases and J by 2 bases, with 12 bases between the two germline ends. This CDR3 is CASSPTGSPYNEQFF. The CDR3 coding sequence is TGCGCCAGCAGCCCGACAGGATCCCCCTACAATGAGCAGTTCTTC.

The gene calls are TRBV18 and TRBJ2-1; D gene uncertain. Trimming removed 5 bases from V and 5 bases from J, with 4 bases in between. This CDR3 has 11 amino acids. Germline values: CDR1 KGHSH, CDR2 LQKENI. The chain's CDR3 is CASSINNEQFF. CDR3 bases: TGTGCCAGCTCAATCAACAATGAGCAGTTCTTC.

This clonotype appeared a few times. This chain links TRBV10-1 with TRBJ1-1, with TRBD1 identical over 8 bases. The ends lost 2 bases at V and 4 bases at J; junction bases unmatched: 3. CDR3 length: 14 amino acids. Germline lookup yields CDR1 WNHNN and CDR2 SYGVQD (reference sequence). The CDR3 coding sequence is TGCGCCAGCAGTGAGACGCAGGGGGCCACTGAAGCTTTCTTT. Protein: CASSETQGATEAFF.

This clonotype was seen only a few times. V and J are TRBV7-8 and TRBJ2-1; the D gene is possibly TRBD2 (5 bases). Germline loops: CDR1 SGHVS, CDR2 FQNEAQ. The CDR3 is made up of 12 amino acids. Trimming stripped 3 bases from V and 10 bases from J, with 10 bases between. The CDR3: CASSLTRGEQFF. CDR3 bases: TGTGCCAGCAGCTTGACCCGAGGGGAGCAGTTCTTC.

This clonotype has only a few counts. J is TRBJ2-2 and V is TRBV6-5; the match to TRBD2 covers 7 bases. The CDR3 extends over 14 amino acids. Germline V gives CDR1 MNHEY, CDR2 SVGAGI. The V and J ends lost 6 bases and 5 bases, in that order; junction bases with no gene match: 6. CDR3 residues: CASRRGGGTGELFF. CDR3 nucleotide sequence: TGTGCCAGCAGGAGGGGCGGGGGTACCGGGGAGCTGTTTTTT.

The chain combines TRBV18 with TRBJ1-1, with TRBD1 as a possible D gene (5 bases). The CDR3 is made up of 15 amino acids. Trimming pared 3 bases from V and 3 bases from J, leaving 14 bases between. From germline, CDR1 is KGHSH and CDR2 LQKENI. The CDR3: CASSPSMTAYTEAFF. CDR3 coding DNA: TGTGCCAGCTCACCTTCCATGACAGCCTACACTGAAGCTTTCTTT. Filled out from reference TRBV18 and TRBJ1-1, the complete variable domain reads NAGVMQNPRHLVRRRGQEARLRCSPMKGHSHVYWYRQLPEEGLKFMVYLQKENIIDESGMPKERFSAEFPKEGPSILRIQQVVRGDSAAYFCASSPSMTAYTEAFFGQGTRLTVV.

This clonotype was counted a few times. The rearrangement joins TRBV20-1 to TRBJ2-7, with a weak D call TRBD1 (6 bases). Looked up from germline, CDR1 is DFQATT and CDR2 is SNEGSKA (reference sequence). The CDR3 runs to 14 residues. Trimming removed 0 bases at V and 0 bases at J, with 9 bases between. CDR3 nucleotides: TGCAGTGCTAGAGATCAGGGGTTCTCCTACGAGCAGTACTTC. Protein product: CSARDQGFSYEQYF.

This clonotype came up a few times. This chain joins TRBV6-1 and TRBJ1-6, with 7 bases fitting TRBD1. V was clipped by 8 bases and J by 0 bases; unmatched bases: 4. Germline CDR1 is MNHNS and CDR2 is SASEGT. CDR3 size: 15 residues. The CDR3 DNA follows: TGTGCCAGCGACAGGGATAGCTCCTATAATTCACCCCTCCACTTT. Protein sequence: CASDRDSSYNSPLHF.

This clonotype was seen many times. This chain links TRBV20-1 with TRBJ2-3; no reliable D call. The CDR3 has 12 amino acids. V dropped 0 bases and J dropped 7 bases, with 8 bases sitting between them. The V gene's germline CDR1 is DFQATT and CDR2 SNEGSKA (reference sequence). The DNA for the CDR3 is TGCAGTGCTAGAGAGCCCGGGTATACGCAGTATTTT. This gives the protein CSAREPGYTQYF.

This sequence joins TRBV5-1 and TRBJ2-6; D unresolved. This CDR3 contains 16 residues. Germline V lookup: CDR1 SGHRS, CDR2 YFSETQ. V lost 5 bases, J lost 2 bases, and 14 bases lay in between. The CDR3 nucleotides are TGCGCCAGCAGAGTGGGTACGATGGCTGGGGCCAACGTCCTGACTTTC. Protein: CASRVGTMAGANVLTF.

The table lists this clonotype with a few counts. CDR3 region: CASSYGTGSTDTQYF. In DNA, the CDR3 is TGTGCCAGCAGTTACGGGACAGGGAGCACAGATACGCAGTATTTT. The J gene is TRBJ2-3, the V gene TRBV6-2 or TRBV6-3, with 9 positions matching TRBD1. Per germline, CDR1 MNHEY and CDR2 SVGEGT. This CDR3 is built from 15 residues. V was clipped by 2 bases and J by 0 bases; unmatched bases: 0.

The CDR3 loop is CASSLTWRNSPLHF. The CDR3 nucleotides are TGTGCCAGCAGTCTTACGTGGCGGAATTCACCCCTCCACTTT. The rearrangement uses TRBV6-2 or TRBV6-3 and TRBJ1-6; no clear D. V lost 5 bases and J 7 bases, leaving 12 bases between the germline ends. This CDR3 has 14 residues. Germline V gene data show CDR1 as MNHEY and CDR2 as SVGEGT.

This clonotype was detected only a few times. The genes are TRBV20-1 and TRBJ1-5; weak D call: TRBD1 (5 bases). The CDR3 length is 14 residues. CDR1 and CDR2 from the germline V gene are DFQATT and SNEGSKA (reference sequence). The germline V and J ends were trimmed by 7 bases and 4 bases, with 17 bases remaining between them. The CDR3: CSGGMGGRNQPQHF. CDR3 coding DNA: TGCAGTGGCGGTATGGGGGGACGGAATCAGCCCCAGCATTTT.

The J gene is TRBJ2-3, the V gene TRBV20-1; D may be TRBD1 (6 bases). CDR1 DFQATT and CDR2 SNEGSKA come from the germline V gene (reference sequence). The V end was cut by 5 bases, the J end by 4 bases, with 19 bases between. The CDR3 length is 15 residues. The CDR3 nucleotides read TGCAGTGCTGCTTCCAGGGGAGATTGGTCAGATACGCAGTATTTT. Translated, it gives CSAASRGDWSDTQYF.

This clonotype occurred a few times. V gene TRBV7-2 combines with J gene TRBJ1-5; 8 bases match TRBD1. Germline CDR1 is SGHTA and CDR2 is FQGNSA. Losses at the gene ends were 7 bases for V and 8 bases for J; bases not matched to a gene: 4. CDR3 length equals 12 residues. The CDR3 protein is CASTTTGEPQHF. DNA for the CDR3: TGTGCCAGCACAACGACAGGGGAGCCCCAGCATTTT.

This clonotype has ten or more counts. The genes are TRBV4-3 and TRBJ2-1; TRBD2 matches at 14 bases. The germline CDR1 and CDR2 sequences are LGHNA and YSLEER. J was trimmed by 4 bases and V by 4 bases; bases with no gene match: 3. The CDR3 consists of 16 residues. As DNA, the CDR3 is TGCGCCAGCAGCCTACGACTAGCGGGGGGGTACAATGAGCAGTTCTTC. This translates into CASSLRLAGGYNEQFF.

In this sample, this clonotype turned up many times. DNA of the CDR3: TGCGCCAGCAGTGGGGAGGGCACAGATACGCAGTATTTT. Its protein is CASSGEGTDTQYF. The V call is TRBV5-1, the J call TRBJ2-3, with D possibly matching TRBD2 (6 bases). V shed 5 bases and J shed 1 base, with 8 bases lying between them. This CDR3 contains 13 residues. CDR1 and CDR2 from the germline V gene are SGHRS and YFSETQ. Complete variable domain (other parts from reference TRBV5-1 and TRBJ2-3): KAGVTQTPRYLIKTRGQQVTLSCSPISGHRSVSWYQQTPGQGLQFLFEYFSETQRNKGNFPGRFSGRQFSNSRSEMNVSTLELGDSALYLCASSGEGTDTQYFGPGTRLTVL.

This clonotype was found a few times. The chain employs TRBV10-3 and TRBJ1-2; 9 nucleotides align to TRBD1. V shed 10 bases, J shed 4 bases, and the junction held 7 bases outside the gene matches. Looked up from germline, CDR1 is ENHRY and CDR2 is SYGVKD. CDR3 length: 13 residues. The CDR3 DNA is TGTGCCAACCGGGACAGGGAAACCTATGGCTACACCTTC. Its protein is CANRDRETYGYTF.

This clonotype was seen a few times. The J gene is TRBJ1-3, the V gene TRBV15; no clear D. The CDR3 length is 16 residues. The germline gives CDR1 LNHNV, CDR2 YYDKDF (reference sequence). V lost 0 bases and J 0 bases, leaving 9 bases between the germline ends. For the CDR3, the DNA is TGTGCCACCAGCAGAGATCCGGCCAGCTCTGGAAACACCATATATTTT. Its translation is CATSRDPASSGNTIYF.